The subject of this entry is one T cell receptor beta chain. Its antigen remains unidentified. Base qualities were left out, and no much larger clone turns up one base away. Using the deep immunoSEQ assay, multiplex PCR amplified TCR CDR3 regions from genomic DNA. Extracted genomic DNA from each cell subset was spread evenly across all wells of several immunoSEQ 96-well plates, with each plate serving as a replicate. For sorted subsets, each replicate PCR was loaded with 200 ng genomic DNA, equivalent to 30,000 or so T cell genomes. The purified libraries were quantified using a Qubit 3.0 fluorometer, sized with a Bioanalyzer 2100, and then quantified again using the KAPA Library Quantification kit. Every immunoSEQ 96-well plate was sequenced on a separate single-read 150-cycle Illumina NextSeq 550 flow cell. In the paper's pipeline: Because only junctional sequences without quality scores were contained in the immunoSEQ output, filtering matching that applied to full-length reads could not be performed. Sequences were annotated with PyIR, a Python wrapper for IgBLAST v1.9, and V/J genes and CDR3 were assigned using IMGT germline references. Reads with weak V/J assignments (E-value above 1e-6), missing CDR3, stop codons, out-of-frame junctions, or ambiguous translated residues were removed. V3J clonotypes were defined as sequences sharing the same inferred V gene, J gene, and CDR3 amino acid sequence. To compute the percentage overlap between repertoires, the number of shared unique clonotypes was divided by the size of the smaller repertoire. RTK rarefaction, the Chao1 estimator, and Recon v2.1 estimates of unobserved clonotypes were used to assess repertoire richness. Generation probabilities for all TCRbeta clonotypes obtained by the gDNA method from several donors were computed using OLGA. TCRdb provides this immuneACCESS table in a form limited to in-frame rearrangements. Some clones are lacking; in checked studies, under half of them reflect an unresolved V gene, and why the rest are absent is not known. V and J calls and clone size are copied from that table; D and trimming were computed from the DNA. The sample data list roughly 2.1 million clones, and 85% to 95% of these were observed just once. The biggest ten clones account for 1.5% to 2% of the sample.

This sample was included in a study of shared clonotypes between healthy human individuals (dated by TCRdb to the early 2020s). Study-level background: A couple of women and three men aged 18 to 49 years were included in the cohort. For each donor, CD4 naive and CD4 memory were each given three plates, CD8 naive was given two plates, and CD8 memory was given one plate. Blood TCR repertoires of about five healthy adults were deeply sequenced to estimate repertoire size and the extent of clonotype sharing between individuals. Per donor, leukapheresis produced somewhere between about 0.8 and 9.5 billion PBMCs. To increase sequencing depth and limit assay-specific biases, different laboratories used diverse techniques to prepare libraries and sequence TCR repertoires. General findings and caveats noted by the study authors: Compared with non-shared clonotypes, clonotypes shared by all four sorted-subset donors had higher generation probabilities. Naive subsets generally had larger estimated clonotype richness than memory subsets. Only blood was sampled, and tissue TCR repertoires likely differ from those in blood. Rarefaction of sorted-subset datasets indicated incomplete sequencing despite the large sequencing depth. Sharing across a few donors was observed for roughly 5% of naive CD4, over 3% of naive CD8, 2% to 2.5% of memory CD4, and around 0.4% of memory CD8 clonotypes. Based on pairwise subsampling, the degree of clonotype sharing among donors was expected to be affected by sequencing depth. The genetic and exposure-history diversity represented was limited by the small number of donors.

CD8 naive samples were CD45RO-negative cells positively selected for CCR7, giving a CD45RA+CCR7+ population that excluded TemRA cells. Healthy HIV-negative adults with no recently reported acute infections or vaccinations were included as donors. Every donor was a Caucasian adult residing in Nashville, Tennessee, USA. After blood collection by leukapheresis, PBMCs were isolated using Ficoll-Histopaque density gradient centrifugation and then cryopreserved in the vapor phase of liquid nitrogen. Analytical flow cytometry was used to check the purity and quantity of each magnetically sorted T cell population. Genomic DNA was isolated from each sorted fraction and quantified by UV absorbance on a Nanodrop 2000c. The CDR3 runs 18 residues from the cysteine to the phenylalanine. CDR3 DNA is the only sequence kept; it has 54 bases, read in frame from the first base. The germline V and J ends show losses of 6 bases and 3 bases respectively, and no gene match explains 12 bases of the junction. Based on the germline V gene, the CDR1 and CDR2 sequences are SNHLY and FYNNEI.

Sequencing was done on a sample of naive CD8+ T cells from PBMCs. The cell subset or site label on this specimen signifies: CD45RA+CCR7+. The chain employs TRBV2 and TRBJ2-7; 15 bases in the junction line up with TRBD2. This clonotype originated in a man between 18 and 29 years old in good health. Some clones in this sample may be carry-over from other donors' samples. The CDR3 reads CASRKGGLAGGHLYEQYF. The sequenced DNA: TGTGCCAGCAGAAAGGGAGGACTAGCGGGAGGGCACCTCTACGAGCAGTACTTC. Full variable domain (CDR3 extended with the reference TRBV2 and TRBJ2-7 proteins): EPEVTQTPSHQVTQMGQEVILRCVPISNHLYFYWYRQILGQKVEFLVSFYNNEISEKSEIFDDQFSVERPDGSNFTLKIRSTKLEDSAMYFCASRKGGLAGGHLYEQYFGPGTRLTVT.